The 22 T cell receptor beta chains listed next were all sequenced from one sample in a study of blood T cell repertoires in COVID-19. Measured with immunoSEQ multiplex PCR; TCRdb has only the in-frame clones, and not every one. Seen here are some 80,000 clones, roughly 84% observed once, and the top ten hold about 10%. Input material: peripheral blood. Source of these receptors: a man aged 60 to 75 with COVID-19, enrolled during active disease.

The CDR3 coding sequence is TGTGCCAGCAGCCAAGATCGGGCACCCCTCCACTTT. It codes for CASSQDRAPLHF. V is TRBV3-1 (or the pseudogene TRBV3-2) and J is TRBJ1-6; D uncertain. Between the trimmed V and J ends, which lost 0 bases and 11 bases, there was a span of 5 bases. Germline values: CDR1 LGHDT, CDR2 YNNKEL (reference sequence). The CDR3 spans 12 residues.

Only a few counts were recorded for this clone. The gene calls are TRBV28 and TRBJ1-1; D not certain. Trimming took 10 bases from V and 0 from J, leaving 15 bases between them. Per the germline V gene, CDR1 is MDHEN and CDR2 is SYDVKM. The CDR3 is 14 amino acids. The CDR3 DNA reads as TGTGCCATAATAGGCGGGGTCATGAACACTGAAGCTTTCTTT. This translates into CAIIGGVMNTEAFF.

In its sample, this clone was seen once. This chain joins TRBV20-1 and TRBJ2-1; D is possibly TRBD1 (5 bases). This CDR3 region has 14 residues. The germline V and J ends were trimmed by 4 bases and 3 bases, with 13 bases remaining between them. In germline, CDR1 is DFQATT, CDR2 SNEGSKA (reference sequence). The DNA of the CDR3 is TGCAGTGCTATTGAGCAGGGTCACTACAATGAGCAGTTCTTC. It specifies CSAIEQGHYNEQFF.

V gene TRBV5-4 combines with J gene TRBJ2-3, with a possible D match to TRBD1 (5 bases). The CDR3 spans 14 residues. Germline V CDR1 and CDR2: SGHNT, YYREEE (reference sequence). The V end lost 5 bases, the J end lost 3 bases, and 13 bases lay between the germline ends. The CDR3 sequence is CASSPGKGTDTQYF. CDR3 nucleotides: TGTGCCAGCAGTCCAGGGAAGGGGACAGATACGCAGTATTTT.

The chain recombines TRBV6-4 with TRBJ1-1; no firm D call. V gave up 5 bases and J gave up 6 bases, with 16 bases separating them. Germline assignment: CDR1 MRHNA and CDR2 SNTAGT. This CDR3 contains 14 residues. CDR3: CASSLEHEGAEAFF. The CDR3 DNA sequence: TGTGCCAGCAGTCTAGAACACGAAGGCGCTGAAGCTTTCTTT.

The chain uses TRBV7-6 and TRBJ1-3; 7 bases agree with TRBD1. The CDR3 spans 16 residues. V lost 4 bases to trimming and J lost 1 base; unmatched junction nucleotides: 7. The germline gives CDR1 SGHVS, CDR2 FNYEAQ. The CDR3 region is CASSSSTGLSGNTIYF. The CDR3 DNA sequence: TGTGCCAGCAGCTCGTCGACAGGGCTGTCTGGAAACACCATATATTTT.

V is TRBV4-2 and J is TRBJ1-2, with D perhaps matching TRBD1 (6 bases). The CDR3 is made up of 14 amino acids. Trimming removed 1 base at V and 3 bases at J, with 9 bases between. Germline V CDR1 and CDR2: LGHNA, YNFKEQ. The CDR3 bases are TGTGCCAGCAGCCAAGTGTACAGGGACTATGGCTACACCTTC. Protein sequence: CASSQVYRDYGYTF.

This clone has only one observation. This sequence joins TRBV12-5 and TRBJ2-1, with D perhaps matching TRBD2 (6 bases). CDR3 size: 13 residues. The V and J ends lost 3 bases and 10 bases respectively, with 13 bases between them. Germline CDR1 LGHNT, CDR2 FRNRAP. The CDR3 loop is CASGFWGGWEQFF. DNA of the CDR3: TGTGCTAGTGGTTTCTGGGGAGGCTGGGAGCAGTTCTTC.

This clone occurred once. V and J are TRBV9 and TRBJ1-1; TRBD1 aligns across 8 bases. V gave up 2 bases and J gave up 7 bases; unmatched junction bases: 7. Germline V CDR1 and CDR2: SGDLS, YYNGEE. The CDR3 runs to 14 residues. Written as DNA, the CDR3 is TGTGCCAGCAGCGTCATGGACAGGGTGGGTGAAGCTTTCTTT. Translated: CASSVMDRVGEAFF.

The chain carries TRBV29-1 and TRBJ2-1; D possibly corresponds to TRBD2 (5 bases). Germline CDR1 and CDR2: SQVTM and ANQGSEA. The germline V and J ends were trimmed by 3 bases and 0 bases, with 12 bases remaining between them. This CDR3 region has 15 residues. This chain's CDR3 is CSVEPTGSSYNEQFF. As DNA, the CDR3 is TGCAGCGTTGAGCCGACGGGAAGCTCCTACAATGAGCAGTTCTTC.

This chain connects TRBV30 to TRBJ1-3, with 7 bases matching TRBD1. There are 16 residues in the CDR3. Losses at the gene ends were 1 base for V and 4 bases for J; bases not matched to a gene: 10. Germline V gene sequence: CDR1 GTSNPN, CDR2 SVGIG (reference sequence). Here the CDR3 DNA reads TGTGCCTGGAGTGACCCCAAGGGGGCGCTGGGAAACACCATATATTTT. Residues: CAWSDPKGALGNTIYF. Full variable domain (missing parts from reference TRBV30 and TRBJ1-3): SQTIHQWPATLVQPVGSPLSLECTVEGTSNPNLYWYRQAAGRGLQLLFYSVGIGQISSEVPQNLSASRPQDRQFILSSKKLLLSDSGFYLCAWSDPKGALGNTIYFGEGSWLTVV.

V gene TRBV7-2 combines with J gene TRBJ2-2; the D gene is possibly TRBD1 (6 bases). Per the germline V gene, CDR1 is SGHTA and CDR2 is FQGNSA. The CDR3 consists of 13 residues. Deletions cut 6 bases from V and 5 bases from J, with 10 bases between. The CDR3 here is CASSQQGTGELFF. For the CDR3, the DNA is TGTGCCAGCAGTCAACAGGGAACCGGGGAGCTGTTTTTT.

The genes are TRBV10-1 and TRBJ2-7, with TRBD2 matching 13 bases. Germline CDR1 WNHNN, CDR2 SYGVQD (reference sequence). The V and J ends lost 5 bases and 6 bases, in that order; junction bases with no gene match: 4. This CDR3 has 14 residues. The CDR3 DNA follows: TGCGCCAGCAGTACAACTAGCGGGGGGGGCGAGCAGTACTTC. The encoded protein is CASSTTSGGGEQYF.

The V and J genes are TRBV28 and TRBJ2-5; 7 bases align to TRBD1. V lost 3 bases and J lost 8; bases outside the gene matches: 3. The germline CDR1 and CDR2 sequences are MDHEN and SYDVKM. The CDR3 is 12 residues long. The CDR3 region is CASSFDRATQYF. CDR3 bases: TGTGCCAGCAGTTTTGACAGGGCCACCCAGTACTTC.

The chain has TRBV6-4 and TRBJ2-1; TRBD2 aligns across 13 bases. Germline CDR1 reads MRHNA; CDR2 reads SNTAGT. The CDR3 sequence is 16 residues long. J was trimmed by 4 bases and V by 6 bases; bases with no gene match: 6. The CDR3 DNA sequence: TGTGCCAGCAGCCCTGGGACTAGCGGGATTTACAATGAGCAGTTCTTC. As protein: CASSPGTSGIYNEQFF.

This chain joins TRBV7-6 and TRBJ2-3; 10 nucleotides align to TRBD2. The V gene end was trimmed by 5 bases and the J gene end by 6 bases; junction bases not matched to a gene: 8. The CDR3 sequence is 15 residues long. Germline CDR1 is SGHVS and CDR2 is FNYEAQ. This CDR3 is CASSPSGGAADTQYF. CDR3 DNA: TGTGCCAGCAGCCCTAGCGGGGGCGCCGCGGATACGCAGTATTTT.

The chain carries TRBV19 and TRBJ1-2, with D uncertain. The germline V gene encodes CDR1 LNHDA and CDR2 SQIVND (reference sequence). CDR3 size: 16 residues. V lost 1 base, J lost 5 bases, and 17 bases lay in between. DNA of the CDR3: TGTGCCAGTAGTATAGCCCCCGGGGAAAGAGGATATGGCTACACCTTC. It codes for CASSIAPGERGYGYTF.

The V gene is TRBV18, the J gene TRBJ1-1; TRBD1 matches at 10 bases. CDR1 is KGHSH, CDR2 LQKENI, per germline. Trimming at V came to 5 bases and at J to 5 bases, leaving 14 bases not matched to a gene. The CDR3 contains 17 residues. For the CDR3, the DNA is TGTGCCAGCTCATCGGACAGGGGGTCGGTTGGAATGACTGAAGCTTTCTTT. Its translation is CASSSDRGSVGMTEAFF.

This chain uses TRBV9 with TRBJ2-3, with TRBD2 matching over 12 bases. The CDR3 runs to 14 residues. CDR1 is SGDLS and CDR2 is YYNGEE in the germline V gene. V was pared by 4 bases and J by 6 bases, with 3 bases of the junction left unmatched. The CDR3 spells CASSTTSGSDTQYF. CDR3 DNA sequence: TGTGCCAGCAGCACGACTAGCGGGAGTGATACGCAGTATTTT.

The chain is built from TRBV6-5 and TRBJ1-2; possibly TRBD1 for D (5 bases). The CDR3 runs to 15 residues. Germline lookup yields CDR1 MNHEY and CDR2 SVGAGI. The germline V and J ends were trimmed by 0 bases and 7 bases, with 15 bases remaining between them. CDR3 in DNA: TGTGCCAGCAGTTACTCAGACAGAAGATTAGCTGGCTACACCTTC. The encoded protein is CASSYSDRRLAGYTF.

The gene calls are TRBV19 and TRBJ2-3, with 11 nucleotides matching TRBD2. CDR1 and CDR2 (germline): LNHDA, SQIVND (reference sequence). The CDR3 consists of 18 residues. The trim removed 3 bases at V and 0 bases at J, leaving 8 bases unmatched. The CDR3 sequence: CASSIGIAGGQSTDTQYF. The CDR3 region has the DNA TGTGCCAGTAGTATTGGAATAGCGGGGGGGCAAAGCACAGATACGCAGTATTTT.

The chain is built from TRBV19 and TRBJ1-2; D gene ambiguous. The length of the CDR3 is 15 residues. Per the germline V gene, CDR1 is LNHDA and CDR2 is SQIVND (reference sequence). Trimming cost V 4 bases and J 1 base, with 13 bases left between them. The CDR3 nucleotides are TGTGCCAGTAGTACGACACGAGTGTATAACTATGGCTACACCTTC. It is translated as CASSTTRVYNYGYTF.